Sequencing of this T cell receptor (beta chain) was carried out in a study of T-cell memory formation after mild COVID-19. J lost 7 bases, V lost 7 bases, and 13 bases had no gene match. The CDR3 covers 16 residues. The 5'RACE method, run with constant-segment primers, produced TCR alpha and TCR beta cDNA libraries (carrying sample barcodes and UMIs). One entry per CDR3 protein, called by TCRdb with MiXCR from the 5' RACE reads. Found here are a few hundred thousand distinct CDR3 sequences, 25% to 30% of them singletons; the top ten hold roughly 14%. The origin of this receptor is an adult woman who had mild COVID-19 (a few samples of this study predate the infection). Cell type and time point are not known. This chain links TRBV12-3 or TRBV12-4 with TRBJ1-6; 7 bases map to TRBD1. The material sequenced was PBMCs or a T cell subset sorted from them (not recorded which). CDR3 in amino acids: CASTTFTGVRNSPLHF. In DNA, the CDR3 is TGTGCCAGCACTACTTTCACAGGGGTTAGAAATTCACCCCTCCACTTT.